This T cell receptor (beta chain) is from a study of T-cell reconstitution after alpha-beta-depleted transplantation in children. The CDR3 contains 15 residues. V lost 4 bases and J lost 0; bases outside the gene matches: 7. From germline, CDR1 is DFQATT and CDR2 SNEGSKA (reference sequence). The TCRbeta library was prepared with unique molecular identifiers. In TCRdb, the PCR reads were re-called with MiXCR into one record per CDR3 protein. This sample has a few thousand distinct CDR3 sequences, with roughly 28% found just once. The source of this sequence is a male patient under 10 years old who had a stem cell transplant for acute myeloid leukemia, so the T cells may come from the graft donor. The chain employs TRBV20-1 and TRBJ2-3; 7 bases map to TRBD2. This specimen consisted of PBMCs, mostly from graft donor cells, obtained 60 days after TCRalphabeta/CD19-depleted stem cell transplant. CDR3 sequence: CSAKAGSASTDTQYF. CDR3 DNA sequence: TGCAGTGCTAAAGCGGGAAGTGCTAGCACAGATACGCAGTATTTT.